This T cell receptor beta chain appears in the sequencing data of a study of T cell responses to AZD1222 COVID-19 vaccine. Study details: Second-dose intervals of approximately 4 or approximately 12 weeks were pooled. Study-level findings and limits: A rise in Spike-specific TCR breadth and depth followed two AZD1222 doses.

Data came from immunoSEQ multiplex PCR; TCRdb stores just in-frame clones and leaves some out. The sample includes 100,000 to 150,000 clones, 86% of them seen just once. The V gene lost 1 base and the J gene lost 0 bases, with 10 bases spanning the gap. The CDR3 totals 15 residues. Germline V gene sequence: CDR1 LGHDT, CDR2 YNNKEL (reference sequence). On this clone: Its antigen is not known.

This specimen was peripheral blood, taken on day 0 of AZD1222 vaccination. This clonotype was sampled from an adult in good health. The chain employs TRBV3-1 (or the pseudogene TRBV3-2) and TRBJ2-7; D perhaps matches TRBD1 (5 bases). CDR3 loop: CASSQGGWSSYEQYF. The CDR3 nucleotides read TGTGCCAGCAGCCAAGGGGGCTGGAGCTCCTACGAGCAGTACTTC.